The 11 T cell receptor beta chains below come from one sample, sequenced in a study of control samples from healthy donors and cancer patients. Assay: immunoSEQ multiplex PCR; the TCRdb copy retains only in-frame clones and omits some. This listing includes roughly 200,000 clones. The sample taken for sequencing was blood. The receptors come from a woman aged 25 to 39 in good health.

V is TRBV25-1 and J is TRBJ2-5; D unresolved. The CDR3 consists of 11 residues. The V end lost 4 bases, the J end lost 5 bases, and 5 bases lay between the germline ends. The germline CDR1 and CDR2 sequences are MGHDK and SYGVNS. CDR3 sequence: CASSASETQYF. CDR3 nucleotide sequence: TGTGCCAGCAGTGCCTCGGAGACCCAGTACTTC. Using reference TRBV25-1 and TRBJ2-5 for the parts outside the CDR3, the full variable domain is EADIYQTPRYLVIGTGKKITLECSQTMGHDKMYWYQQDPGMELHLIHYSYGVNSTEKGDLSSESTVSRIRTEHFPLTLESARPSHTSQYLCASSASETQYFGPGTRLLVL.

The CDR3 DNA reads as TGTGCCAGCAGCCACCCCCCTTCGGGACGGAAGAACAATGAGCAGTTCTTC. Translated: CASSHPPSGRKNNEQFF. J is TRBJ2-1 and V is TRBV4-2; D tentatively reads TRBD1 or TRBD2 (5 bases each). The CDR3 is 17 residues long. From germline, CDR1 is LGHNA and CDR2 YNFKEQ. Trimming took 3 bases from V and 5 from J, leaving 20 bases between them.

The chain is built from TRBV6-4 and TRBJ1-2, with D uncertain. The CDR3 has 14 residues. The germline V gene encodes CDR1 MRHNA and CDR2 SNTAGT. V was trimmed by 5 bases and J by 8 bases, leaving 18 bases between them. CDR3 sequence: CASSPPRGVGGYTF. CDR3 DNA sequence: TGTGCCAGCAGTCCCCCCCGGGGAGTAGGGGGCTACACCTTC.

The chain joins TRBV28 to TRBJ1-2; TRBD1 matches 7 bases. The CDR3 length is 15 residues. Looked up from germline, CDR1 is MDHEN and CDR2 is SYDVKM. Trimming removed 5 bases from V and 4 bases from J; junction bases left unmatched: 10. CDR3 nucleotides: TGTGCCAGCAGTACGGGACAGTCGATCAGCTATGGCTACACCTTC. Translating gives CASSTGQSISYGYTF.

V usage is TRBV9 and J usage is TRBJ2-7; 9 positions match TRBD1. The CDR3 runs to 15 residues. V shed 0 bases, J shed 7 bases, and the junction held 8 bases outside the gene matches. Germline values: CDR1 SGDLS, CDR2 YYNGEE. The DNA of the CDR3 is TGTGCCAGCAGCGTAGCTCTCAACAGGGGGCGGGAGCAGTACTTC. This sequence encodes CASSVALNRGREQYF.

The rearrangement joins TRBV7-2 to TRBJ2-3; maybe TRBD2 (5 bases). Germline V gene data show CDR1 as SGHTA and CDR2 as FQGNSA. V was trimmed by 5 bases and J by 4 bases, leaving 19 bases between them. The CDR3 runs 16 residues. The CDR3 reads CASSPSTLPGADTQYF. In nucleotides, the CDR3 is TGTGCCAGCAGCCCCTCAACGCTCCCCGGGGCAGATACGCAGTATTTT.

The V gene is TRBV28, the J gene TRBJ1-1, with D hard to call. The V end was cut by 7 bases, the J end by 6 bases, with 15 bases between. In germline, CDR1 is MDHEN, CDR2 SYDVKM. This CDR3 region has 13 residues. In DNA form, the CDR3 reads TGTGCCAGCACACCTCCTCTCGGGTCTGAAGCTTTCTTT. It encodes CASTPPLGSEAFF.

The chain combines TRBV7-2 with TRBJ2-2; no clear D. CDR1 and CDR2 (germline): SGHTA, FQGNSA. The CDR3 contains 15 residues. V lost 5 bases to trimming and J lost 2 bases, with 12 bases between them. The CDR3 is CASSLGVLNTGELFF. The DNA of the CDR3 is TGTGCCAGCAGCCTAGGTGTACTAAACACCGGGGAGCTGTTTTTT.

The V and J genes are TRBV5-1 and TRBJ2-5; D unclear. Germline loops: CDR1 SGHRS, CDR2 YFSETQ. The CDR3 covers 14 residues. Trimming pared 1 base from V and 0 bases from J, leaving 7 bases between. The CDR3, as DNA: TGCGCCAGCAGCTTGAAAGGCCACCAAGAGACCCAGTACTTC. Its translation is CASSLKGHQETQYF.

J is TRBJ1-1 and V is TRBV19; TRBD1 matches 7 bases. CDR1 and CDR2 (germline): LNHDA, SQIVND (reference sequence). V lost 5 bases, J lost 1 base, and 7 bases stayed unmatched. This CDR3 spans 15 amino acids. The chain's CDR3 is CASSQPYRGNTEAFF. CDR3 nucleotide sequence: TGTGCCAGTAGTCAACCATACAGGGGGAACACTGAAGCTTTCTTT.

V and J are TRBV4-2 and TRBJ2-3, with a possible D match to TRBD2 (5 bases). Germline CDR1 and CDR2: LGHNA and YNFKEQ. V lost 2 bases and J lost 5, with 11 bases in between. This CDR3 region has 14 residues. As DNA, the CDR3 is TGTGCCAGCAGCCAACCCCCACTAGGAGATACGCAGTATTTT. This codes for CASSQPPLGDTQYF.